This T cell receptor beta chain was recorded in a study of cytomegalovirus exposure and HLA in healthy donors. Whole-study context: About 85 million unique TCRs from HLA-typed donors were held in an early release of data. Study-wide findings and caveats: When presence/absence was analysed, sequencing depth was taken to be roughly uniform across donors.

On this clone itself: Its antigen is still unknown.

Both 60 Vbeta primers and 13 Jbeta primers went into the PCR. Generated by immunoSEQ multiplex PCR, the TCRdb table keeps only in-frame clones and is missing some. The table shows roughly 120,000 clones, with about 80% occurring only once. This clonotype originated in a man aged 18 to 30 in good health and CMV-seronegative. The material sequenced was PBMCs.

CDR3: CASSERRPESQETQYF. The CDR3 DNA is TGTGCCAGTAGCGAGCGGAGACCGGAGAGCCAGGAGACCCAGTACTTC. V gene TRBV19 combines with J gene TRBJ2-5; D might be TRBD2 (5 bases). Germline CDR1 reads LNHDA; CDR2 reads SQIVND (reference sequence). The V gene lost 6 bases and the J gene lost 5 bases, with 22 bases spanning the gap. CDR3 size: 16 residues.